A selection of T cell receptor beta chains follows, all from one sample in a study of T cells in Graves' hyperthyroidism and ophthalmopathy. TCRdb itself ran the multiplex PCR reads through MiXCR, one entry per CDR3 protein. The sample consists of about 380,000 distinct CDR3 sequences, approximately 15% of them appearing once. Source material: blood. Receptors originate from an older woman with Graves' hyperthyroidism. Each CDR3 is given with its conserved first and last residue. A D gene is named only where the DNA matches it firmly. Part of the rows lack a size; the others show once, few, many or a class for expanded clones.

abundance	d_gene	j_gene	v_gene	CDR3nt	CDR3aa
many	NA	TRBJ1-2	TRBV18	TGTGCCAGCTCACCACCGACAGCTAACTATGGCTACACCTTC	CASSPPTANYGYTF
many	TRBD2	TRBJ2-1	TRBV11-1	TGTGCCAGCAGCTTACCCAGATGGCAGCGGGAGTTCGGTGAGCAGTTCTTC	CASSLPRWQREFGEQFF
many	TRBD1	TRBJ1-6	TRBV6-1	TGTGCCAGCAGGCCGGGACAGTCTAATTCACCCCTCCACTTT	CASRPGQSNSPLHF
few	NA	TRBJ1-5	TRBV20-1	TGCAGTGCTACAGCCGCTTATAATCAGCCCCAGCATTTT	CSATAAYNQPQHF
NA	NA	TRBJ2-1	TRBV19	TGTGCCAGTAGTCCCGTATTAGCTAGCTCCTACAATGAGCAGTTCTTC	CASSPVLASSYNEQFF
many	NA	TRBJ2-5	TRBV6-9	TGTGCCAGCAGTTATTCCGGAGGGGCGGAAGAGACCCAGTACTTC	CASSYSGGAEETQYF
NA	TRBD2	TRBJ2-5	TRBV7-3	TGTGCCAGCAGTACAAGCGGGAGTGAGACCCAGTACTTC	CASSTSGSETQYF
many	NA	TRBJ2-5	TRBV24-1	TGTGCCACCAGTGACACACAGGGACCCCAAGAGACCCAGTACTTC	CATSDTQGPQETQYF
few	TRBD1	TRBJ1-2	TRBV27	TGTGCCAGCAGTCTCAGGGGGTACGGCTATGGCTACACCTTC	CASSLRGYGYGYTF
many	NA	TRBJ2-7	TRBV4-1	TGCGCCAGCAGCCAAGCGGAAGGGGTCGAGCAGTACTTC	CASSQAEGVEQYF
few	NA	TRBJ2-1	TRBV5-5	TGTGCCAGCAGCCTTGTTGGCGCAGGGCCCTTGGGGCAGTTCTTC	CASSLVGAGPLGQFF
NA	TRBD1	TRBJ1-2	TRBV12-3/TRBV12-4	TGTGCCAGCGGGGCAGGGGGCTACGGCTATGGCTACACCTTC	CASGAGGYGYGYTF
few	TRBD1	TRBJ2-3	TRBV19	TGTGCCAGTAGCCCCGACAGGGGCCCGTGGGATACGCAGTATTTT	CASSPDRGPWDTQYF
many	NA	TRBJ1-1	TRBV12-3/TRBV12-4	TGTGCCAGCAGTTTGGTGGCGAACACTGAAGCTTTCTTT	CASSLVANTEAFF
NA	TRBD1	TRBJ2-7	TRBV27	TGTGCCAGCAGTTGGACAGGGCGTAACGAGCTGTACTTC	CASSWTGRNELYF
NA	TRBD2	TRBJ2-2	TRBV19	TGTGCCAGTAGTATTCAGGGACTAGCGGGAACCGGCGGGGAGCTGTTTTTT	CASSIQGLAGTGGELFF
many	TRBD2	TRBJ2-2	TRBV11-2	TGTGCCAGCAGCTCCCCCTCGATTAGCGGGATGAACACCGGGGAGCTGTTTTTT	CASSSPSISGMNTGELFF
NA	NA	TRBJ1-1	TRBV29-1	TGCAGCGTTGAACTGGCCAGGGGTGGCACTGAAGCTTTCTTT	CSVELARGGTEAFF
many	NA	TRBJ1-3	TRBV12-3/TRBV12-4	TGTGCCAGCAGTTTAGCGCGACGCGCGGCTGGAAACACCATATATTTT	CASSLARRAAGNTIYF
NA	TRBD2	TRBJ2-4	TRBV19	TGTGCCAGTAGTACGCGGACTAGCGGGAGTGGGAACATTCAGTACTTC	CASSTRTSGSGNIQYF